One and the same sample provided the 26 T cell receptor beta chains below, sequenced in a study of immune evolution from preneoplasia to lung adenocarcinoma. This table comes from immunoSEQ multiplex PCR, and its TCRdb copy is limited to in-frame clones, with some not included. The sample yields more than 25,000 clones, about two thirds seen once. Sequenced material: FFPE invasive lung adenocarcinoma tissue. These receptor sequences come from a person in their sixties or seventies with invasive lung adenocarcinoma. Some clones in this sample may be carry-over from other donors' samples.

In nucleotides, the CDR3 is TGTGCCAGCAGCCTAGCGGGGCTGGGGGAGCAGTACTTC. It specifies CASSLAGLGEQYF. The chain carries TRBV28 and TRBJ2-7, with TRBD2 matching 9 bases. Per the germline V gene, CDR1 is MDHEN and CDR2 is SYDVKM. This CDR3 contains 13 residues. With V trimmed by 6 bases and J by 7 bases, 7 bases remained unmatched.

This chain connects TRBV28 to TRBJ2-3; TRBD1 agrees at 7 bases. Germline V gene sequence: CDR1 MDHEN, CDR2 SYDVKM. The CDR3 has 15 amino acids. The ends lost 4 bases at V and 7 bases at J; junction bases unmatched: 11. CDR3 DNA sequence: TGTGCCAGCAGTTCCGGGGACAGTTTAGGAAATACGCAGTATTTT. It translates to CASSSGDSLGNTQYF.

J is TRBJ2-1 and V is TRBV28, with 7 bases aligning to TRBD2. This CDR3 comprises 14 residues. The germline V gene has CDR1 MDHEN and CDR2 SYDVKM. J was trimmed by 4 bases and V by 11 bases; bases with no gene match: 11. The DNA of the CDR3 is TGTGCCTCGAATCGGGGGAGGGCTTACAATGAGCAGTTCTTC. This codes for CASNRGRAYNEQFF.

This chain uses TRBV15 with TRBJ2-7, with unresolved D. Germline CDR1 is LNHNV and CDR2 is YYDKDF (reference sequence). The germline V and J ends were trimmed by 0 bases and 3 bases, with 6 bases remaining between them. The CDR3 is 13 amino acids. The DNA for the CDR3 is TGTGCCACCAGCAGAGATCGAAGCTACGAGCAGTACTTC. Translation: CATSRDRSYEQYF.

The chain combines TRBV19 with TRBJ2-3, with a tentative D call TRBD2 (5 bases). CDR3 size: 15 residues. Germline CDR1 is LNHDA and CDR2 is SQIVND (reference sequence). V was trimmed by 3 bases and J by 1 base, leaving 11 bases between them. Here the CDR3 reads CASSIRRQGTDTQYF. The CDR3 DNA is TGTGCCAGTAGTATTCGGAGGCAAGGCACAGATACGCAGTATTTT.

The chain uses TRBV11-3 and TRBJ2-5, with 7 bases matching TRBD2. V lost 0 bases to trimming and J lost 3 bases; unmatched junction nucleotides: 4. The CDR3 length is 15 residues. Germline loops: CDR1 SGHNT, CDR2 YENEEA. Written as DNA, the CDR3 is TGTGCCAGCAGCTTAGATGGGGCGGGGGAAGAGACCCAGTACTTC. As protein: CASSLDGAGEETQYF. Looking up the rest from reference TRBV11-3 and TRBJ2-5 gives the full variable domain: EAGVVQSPRYKIIEKKQPVAFWCNPISGHNTLYWYLQNLGQGPELLIRYENEEAVDDSQLPKDRFSAERLKGVDSTLKIQPAELGDSAVYLCASSLDGAGEETQYFGPGTRLLVL.

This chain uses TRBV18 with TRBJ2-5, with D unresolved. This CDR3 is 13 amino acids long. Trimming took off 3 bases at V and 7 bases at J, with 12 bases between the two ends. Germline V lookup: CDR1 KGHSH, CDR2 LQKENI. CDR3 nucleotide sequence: TGTGCCAGCTCACCTGTTCTGATGGGGACCCAGTACTTC. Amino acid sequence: CASSPVLMGTQYF.

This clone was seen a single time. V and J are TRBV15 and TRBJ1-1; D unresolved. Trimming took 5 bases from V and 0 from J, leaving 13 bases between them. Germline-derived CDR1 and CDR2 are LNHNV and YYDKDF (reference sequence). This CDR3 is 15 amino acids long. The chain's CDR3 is CATSGWPGVNTEAFF. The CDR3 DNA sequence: TGTGCCACCAGCGGGTGGCCTGGGGTGAACACTGAAGCTTTCTTT. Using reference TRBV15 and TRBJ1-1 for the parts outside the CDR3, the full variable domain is DAMVIQNPRYQVTQFGKPVTLSCSQTLNHNVMYWYQQKSSQAPKLLFHYYDKDFNNEADTPDNFQSRRPNTSFCFLDIRSPGLGDTAMYLCATSGWPGVNTEAFFGQGTRLTVV.

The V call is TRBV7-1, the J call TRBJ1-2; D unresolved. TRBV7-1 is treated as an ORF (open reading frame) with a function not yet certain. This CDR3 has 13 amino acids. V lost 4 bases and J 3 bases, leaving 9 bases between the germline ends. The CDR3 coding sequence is TGTGCCAGCAGCTTAGACATCTACTATGGCTACACCTTC. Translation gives CASSLDIYYGYTF.

CDR3 in amino acids: CASSPPGYEQFF. The CDR3 bases are TGTGCCAGCAGCCCCCCAGGGTATGAGCAGTTCTTC. The chain carries TRBV28 and TRBJ2-1, with D tentatively TRBD1 (5 bases). The germline gives CDR1 MDHEN, CDR2 SYDVKM. V was pared by 6 bases and J by 8 bases, with 11 bases between. The CDR3 sequence is 12 residues long.

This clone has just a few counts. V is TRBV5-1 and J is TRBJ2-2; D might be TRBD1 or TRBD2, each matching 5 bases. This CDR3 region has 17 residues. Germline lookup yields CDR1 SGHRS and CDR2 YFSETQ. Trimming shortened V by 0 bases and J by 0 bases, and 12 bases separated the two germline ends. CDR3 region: CASSLGHRDPNTGELFF. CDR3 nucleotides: TGCGCCAGCAGCTTGGGTCACCGGGACCCGAACACCGGGGAGCTGTTTTTT. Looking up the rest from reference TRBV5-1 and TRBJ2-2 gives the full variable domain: KAGVTQTPRYLIKTRGQQVTLSCSPISGHRSVSWYQQTPGQGLQFLFEYFSETQRNKGNFPGRFSGRQFSNSRSEMNVSTLELGDSALYLCASSLGHRDPNTGELFFGEGSRLTVL.

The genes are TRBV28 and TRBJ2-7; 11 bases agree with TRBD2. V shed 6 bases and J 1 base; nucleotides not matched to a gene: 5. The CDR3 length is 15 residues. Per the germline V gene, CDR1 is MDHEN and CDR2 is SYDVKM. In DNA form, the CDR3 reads TGTGCCAGCAGCTCCGGGACTAGCGGATCCTACGAGCAGTACTTC. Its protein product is CASSSGTSGSYEQYF.

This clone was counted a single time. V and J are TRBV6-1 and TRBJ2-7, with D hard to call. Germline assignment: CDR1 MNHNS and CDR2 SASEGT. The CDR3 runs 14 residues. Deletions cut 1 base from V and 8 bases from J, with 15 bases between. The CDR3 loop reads CASSEDRAARKQYF. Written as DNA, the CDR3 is TGTGCCAGCAGTGAAGACCGGGCCGCTAGAAAGCAGTACTTC.

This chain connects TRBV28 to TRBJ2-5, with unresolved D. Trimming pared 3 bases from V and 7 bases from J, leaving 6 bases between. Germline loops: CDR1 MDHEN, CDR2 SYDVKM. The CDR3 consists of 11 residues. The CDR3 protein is CASSFPPTQYF. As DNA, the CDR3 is TGTGCCAGCAGTTTCCCCCCGACCCAGTACTTC.

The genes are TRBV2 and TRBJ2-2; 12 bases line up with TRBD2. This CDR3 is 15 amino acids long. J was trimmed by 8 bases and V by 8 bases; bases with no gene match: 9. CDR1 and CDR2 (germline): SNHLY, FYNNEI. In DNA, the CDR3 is TGTGCCAGCGTGGGACTAGCGGGTGCGGGGGGGGAGCTGTTTTTT. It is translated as CASVGLAGAGGELFF.

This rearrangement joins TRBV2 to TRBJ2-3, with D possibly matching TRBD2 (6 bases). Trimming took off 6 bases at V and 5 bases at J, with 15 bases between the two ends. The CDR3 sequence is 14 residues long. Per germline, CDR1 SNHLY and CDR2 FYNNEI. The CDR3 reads CASRGGVGRDTQYF. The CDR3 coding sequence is TGTGCCAGCAGGGGCGGGGTGGGGCGAGATACGCAGTATTTT.

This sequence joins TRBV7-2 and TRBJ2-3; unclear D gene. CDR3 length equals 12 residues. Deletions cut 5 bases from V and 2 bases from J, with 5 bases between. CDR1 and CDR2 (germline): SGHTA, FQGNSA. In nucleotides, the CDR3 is TGTGCCAGCAGCGCCTACACAGATACGCAGTATTTT. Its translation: CASSAYTDTQYF.

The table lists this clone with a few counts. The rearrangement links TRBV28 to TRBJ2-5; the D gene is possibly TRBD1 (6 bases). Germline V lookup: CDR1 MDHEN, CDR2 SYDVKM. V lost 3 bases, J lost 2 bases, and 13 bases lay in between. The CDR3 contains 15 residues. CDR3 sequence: CASSLPNRDQETQYF. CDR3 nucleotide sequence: TGTGCCAGCAGTTTGCCCAACAGGGATCAAGAGACCCAGTACTTC.

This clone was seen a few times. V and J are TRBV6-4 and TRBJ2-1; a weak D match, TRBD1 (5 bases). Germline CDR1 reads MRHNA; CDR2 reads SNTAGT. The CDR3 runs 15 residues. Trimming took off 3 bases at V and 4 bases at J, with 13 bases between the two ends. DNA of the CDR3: TGTGCCAGCAGTGATAGCAGGGCCGAGTACAATGAGCAGTTCTTC. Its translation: CASSDSRAEYNEQFF.

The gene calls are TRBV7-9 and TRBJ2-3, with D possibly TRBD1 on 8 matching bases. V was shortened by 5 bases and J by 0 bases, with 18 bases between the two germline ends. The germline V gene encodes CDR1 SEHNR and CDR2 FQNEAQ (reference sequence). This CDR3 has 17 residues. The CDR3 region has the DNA TGTGCCAGCAGCCCAGGGGGCCTAGCGGCTAGCACAGATACGCAGTATTTT. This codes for CASSPGGLAASTDTQYF.

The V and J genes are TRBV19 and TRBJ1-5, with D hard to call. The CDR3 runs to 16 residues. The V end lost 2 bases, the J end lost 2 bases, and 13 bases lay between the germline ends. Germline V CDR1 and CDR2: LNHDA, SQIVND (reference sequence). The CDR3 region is CASSIIGPGGNQPQHF. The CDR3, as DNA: TGTGCCAGTAGTATAATAGGGCCGGGTGGCAATCAGCCCCAGCATTTT. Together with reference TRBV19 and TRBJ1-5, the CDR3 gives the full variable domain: DGGITQSPKYLFRKEGQNVTLSCEQNLNHDAMYWYRQDPGQGLRLIYYSQIVNDFQKGDIAEGYSVSREKKESFPLTVTSAQKNPTAFYLCASSIIGPGGNQPQHFGDGTRLSIL.

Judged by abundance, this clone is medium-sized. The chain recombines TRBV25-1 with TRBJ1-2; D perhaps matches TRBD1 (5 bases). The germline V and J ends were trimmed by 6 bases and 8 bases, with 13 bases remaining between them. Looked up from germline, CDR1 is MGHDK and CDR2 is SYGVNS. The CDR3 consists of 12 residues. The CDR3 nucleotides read TGTGCCAGCAGACGGGACCAGGGCGGCTACACCTTC. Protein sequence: CASRRDQGGYTF.

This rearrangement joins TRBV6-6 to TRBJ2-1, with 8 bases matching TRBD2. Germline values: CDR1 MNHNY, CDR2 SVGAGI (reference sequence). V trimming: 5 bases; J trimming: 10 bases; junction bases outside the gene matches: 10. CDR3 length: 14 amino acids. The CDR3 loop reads CASSPKAGVREQFF. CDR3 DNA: TGTGCCAGCAGTCCCAAAGCGGGAGTCAGGGAGCAGTTCTTC.

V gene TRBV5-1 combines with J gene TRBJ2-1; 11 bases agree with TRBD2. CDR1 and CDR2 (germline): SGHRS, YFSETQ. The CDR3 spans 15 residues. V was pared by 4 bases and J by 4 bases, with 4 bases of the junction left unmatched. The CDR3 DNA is TGCGCCAGCAGCCCCGGGACTAGCGGTTACAATGAGCAGTTCTTC. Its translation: CASSPGTSGYNEQFF.

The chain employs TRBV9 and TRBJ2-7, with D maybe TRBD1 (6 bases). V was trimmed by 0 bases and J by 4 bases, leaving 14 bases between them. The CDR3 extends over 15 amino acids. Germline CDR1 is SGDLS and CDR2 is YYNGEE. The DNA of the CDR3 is TGTGCCAGCAGCGTAGCGACAGGAACCCAATACGAGCAGTACTTC. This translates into CASSVATGTQYEQYF.

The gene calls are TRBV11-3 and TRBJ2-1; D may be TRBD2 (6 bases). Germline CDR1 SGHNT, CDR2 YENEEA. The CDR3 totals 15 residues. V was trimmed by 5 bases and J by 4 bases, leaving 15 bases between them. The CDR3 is CASSRAGTLYNEQFF. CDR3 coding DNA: TGTGCCAGCAGCCGAGCAGGGACTTTGTACAATGAGCAGTTCTTC.